This T cell receptor beta chain was recorded in a study of cytomegalovirus exposure and HLA in healthy donors. In the study overall: Most genotyped donors, about 81% of roughly 400, had Caucasian-associated genetic ancestry.

Whole-study findings and limits: V- and J-gene trimming in TCR beta was tied to a missense DCLRE1C variant by an analysis performed later.

Germline-derived CDR1 and CDR2 are SGDLS and YYNGEE. V lost 0 bases and J lost 0, with 9 bases in between. The length of the CDR3 is 16 residues. Concerning this clone itself: Its antigen is not identified.

The PCR used 60 Vbeta and 13 Jbeta primers. Clones were sequenced by immunoSEQ multiplex PCR, and TCRdb holds only the in-frame ones, with some missing. The sample comprises about 110,000 clones, about 81% of which are singletons, and 2% to 3% rests with the top ten. The specimen was PBMCs. The source is a man aged 25 to 40 in good health and CMV-seropositive. This chain connects TRBV9 to TRBJ1-4; TRBD1 is a possible D gene (6 bases). The CDR3 DNA follows: TGTGCCAGCAGCGTAGCGCAGGGGTCAACTAATGAAAAACTGTTTTTT. It yields the protein CASSVAQGSTNEKLFF.